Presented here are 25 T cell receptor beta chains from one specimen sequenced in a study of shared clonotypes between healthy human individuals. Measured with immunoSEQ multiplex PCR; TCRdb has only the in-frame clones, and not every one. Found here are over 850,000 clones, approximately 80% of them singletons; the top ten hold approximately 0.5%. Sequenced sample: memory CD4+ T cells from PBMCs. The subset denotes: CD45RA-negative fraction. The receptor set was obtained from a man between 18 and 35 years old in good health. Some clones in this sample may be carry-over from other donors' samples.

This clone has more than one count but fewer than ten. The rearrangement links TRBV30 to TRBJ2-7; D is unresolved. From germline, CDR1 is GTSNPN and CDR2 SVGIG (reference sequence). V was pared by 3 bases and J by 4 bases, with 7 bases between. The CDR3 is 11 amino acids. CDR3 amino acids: CAWSAQYEQYF. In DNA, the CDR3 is TGTGCCTGGAGCGCACAATACGAGCAGTACTTC.

CDR3 region: CASNPRGSATGELFF. DNA of the CDR3: TGTGCCAGCAACCCGAGGGGCTCGGCCACCGGGGAGCTGTTTTTT. The V call is TRBV7-3, the J call TRBJ2-2; the D call may be TRBD1 or TRBD2 (5 bases each). Trimming took off 7 bases at V and 4 bases at J, with 16 bases between the two ends. This CDR3 comprises 15 residues. The germline V gene has CDR1 SGHTA and CDR2 FQGTGA.

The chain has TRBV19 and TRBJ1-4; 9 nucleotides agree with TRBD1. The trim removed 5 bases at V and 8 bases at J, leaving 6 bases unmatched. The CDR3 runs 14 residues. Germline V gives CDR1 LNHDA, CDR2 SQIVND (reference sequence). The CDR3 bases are TGTGCCAGTAGTCTGGGACAGGGTAACGAAAAACTGTTTTTT. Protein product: CASSLGQGNEKLFF.

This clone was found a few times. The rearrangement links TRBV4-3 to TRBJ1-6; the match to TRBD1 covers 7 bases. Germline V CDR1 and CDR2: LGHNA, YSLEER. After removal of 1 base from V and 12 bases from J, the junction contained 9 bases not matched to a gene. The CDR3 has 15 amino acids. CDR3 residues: CASSQALQGELPLHF. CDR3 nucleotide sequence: TGCGCCAGCAGCCAAGCGTTGCAGGGGGAATTACCCCTCCACTTT.

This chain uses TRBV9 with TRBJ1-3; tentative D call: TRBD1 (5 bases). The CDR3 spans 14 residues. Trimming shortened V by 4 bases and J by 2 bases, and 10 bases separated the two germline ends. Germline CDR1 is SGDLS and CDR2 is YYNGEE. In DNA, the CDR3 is TGTGCCAGCAGCACAGACAGAGCTGGAAACACCATATATTTT. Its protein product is CASSTDRAGNTIYF.

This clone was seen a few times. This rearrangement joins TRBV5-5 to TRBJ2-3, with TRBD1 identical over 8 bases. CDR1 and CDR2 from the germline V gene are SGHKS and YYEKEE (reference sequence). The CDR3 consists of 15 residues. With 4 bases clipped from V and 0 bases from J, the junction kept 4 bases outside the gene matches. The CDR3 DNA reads TGTGCCAGCAGCAAGACAGGGGTGAGCACAGATACGCAGTATTTT. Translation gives CASSKTGVSTDTQYF. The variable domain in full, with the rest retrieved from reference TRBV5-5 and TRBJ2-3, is DAGVTQSPTHLIKTRGQQVTLRCSPISGHKSVSWYQQVLGQGPQFIFQYYEKEERGRGNFPDRFSARQFPNYSSELNVNALLLGDSALYLCASSKTGVSTDTQYFGPGTRLTVL.

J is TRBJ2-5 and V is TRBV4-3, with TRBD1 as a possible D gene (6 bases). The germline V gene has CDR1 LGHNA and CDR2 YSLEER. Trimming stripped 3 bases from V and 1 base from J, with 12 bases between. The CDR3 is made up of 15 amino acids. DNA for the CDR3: TGCGCCAGCAGCCAGGCAACAGGGATCCAAGAGACCCAGTACTTC. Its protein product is CASSQATGIQETQYF.

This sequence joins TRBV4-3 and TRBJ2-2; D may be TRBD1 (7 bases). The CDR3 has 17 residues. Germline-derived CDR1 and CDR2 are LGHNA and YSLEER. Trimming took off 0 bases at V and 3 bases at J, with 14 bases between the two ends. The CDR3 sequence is CASSQDRQGEDTGELFF. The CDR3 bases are TGCGCCAGCAGCCAAGATCGTCAGGGGGAGGACACCGGGGAGCTGTTTTTT.

The CDR3 reads CASRKVAGGADTQYF. DNA for the CDR3: TGTGCCAGCAGAAAAGTAGCAGGGGGCGCAGATACGCAGTATTTT. This chain joins TRBV7-9 and TRBJ2-3; 8 bases are a match to TRBD1. Germline-derived CDR1 and CDR2 are SEHNR and FQNEAQ (reference sequence). V trimming: 6 bases; J trimming: 4 bases; junction bases outside the gene matches: 9. This CDR3 contains 15 residues.

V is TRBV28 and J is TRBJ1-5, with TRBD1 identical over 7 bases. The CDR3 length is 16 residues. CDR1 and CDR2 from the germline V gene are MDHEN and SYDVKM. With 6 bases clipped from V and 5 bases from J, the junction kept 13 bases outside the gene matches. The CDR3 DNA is TGTGCCAGCAGCTCTAGATACAGGGGTATCCATCAGCCCCAGCATTTT. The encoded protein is CASSSRYRGIHQPQHF.

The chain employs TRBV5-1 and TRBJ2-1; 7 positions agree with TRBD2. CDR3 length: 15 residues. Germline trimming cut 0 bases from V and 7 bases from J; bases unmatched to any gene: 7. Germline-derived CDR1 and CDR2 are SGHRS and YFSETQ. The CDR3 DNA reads TGCGCCAGCAGCTTGGCGGGGAGGGCCGAGAATGAGCAGTTCTTC. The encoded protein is CASSLAGRAENEQFF. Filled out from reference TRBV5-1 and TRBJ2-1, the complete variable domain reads KAGVTQTPRYLIKTRGQQVTLSCSPISGHRSVSWYQQTPGQGLQFLFEYFSETQRNKGNFPGRFSGRQFSNSRSEMNVSTLELGDSALYLCASSLAGRAENEQFFGPGTRLTVL.

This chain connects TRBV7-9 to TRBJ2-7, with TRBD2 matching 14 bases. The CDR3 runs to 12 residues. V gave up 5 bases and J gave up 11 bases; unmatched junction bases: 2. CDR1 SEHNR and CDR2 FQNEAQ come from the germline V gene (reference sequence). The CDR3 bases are TGTGCCAGCAGCGCGGGACTAGCGGGAGAGTACTTC. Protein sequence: CASSAGLAGEYF.

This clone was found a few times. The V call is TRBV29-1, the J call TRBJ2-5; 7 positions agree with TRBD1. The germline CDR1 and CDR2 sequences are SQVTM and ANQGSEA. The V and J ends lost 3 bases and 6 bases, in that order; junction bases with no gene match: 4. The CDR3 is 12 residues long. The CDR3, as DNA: TGCAGCGTTGATCGACAGGGAAAGACCCAGTACTTC. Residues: CSVDRQGKTQYF. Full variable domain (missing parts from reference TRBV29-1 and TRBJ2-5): SAVISQKPSRDICQRGTSLTIQCQVDSQVTMMFWYRQQPGQSLTLIATANQGSEATYESGFVIDKFPISRPNLTFSTLTVSNMSPEDSSIYLCSVDRQGKTQYFGPGTRLLVL.

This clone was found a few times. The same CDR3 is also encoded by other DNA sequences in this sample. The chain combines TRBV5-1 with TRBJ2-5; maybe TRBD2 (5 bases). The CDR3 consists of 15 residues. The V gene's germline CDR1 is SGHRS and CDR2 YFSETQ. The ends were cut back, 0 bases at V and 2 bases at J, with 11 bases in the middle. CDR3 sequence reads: CASSLASGGQETQYF. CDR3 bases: TGCGCCAGCAGCTTGGCTTCAGGAGGACAAGAGACCCAGTACTTC.

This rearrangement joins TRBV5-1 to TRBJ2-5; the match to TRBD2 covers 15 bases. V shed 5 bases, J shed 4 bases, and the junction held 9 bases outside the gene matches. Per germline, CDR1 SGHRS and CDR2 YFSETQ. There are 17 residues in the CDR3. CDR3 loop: CASSYGLAGGAGETQYF. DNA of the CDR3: TGCGCCAGCAGTTACGGACTAGCGGGAGGGGCGGGAGAGACCCAGTACTTC.

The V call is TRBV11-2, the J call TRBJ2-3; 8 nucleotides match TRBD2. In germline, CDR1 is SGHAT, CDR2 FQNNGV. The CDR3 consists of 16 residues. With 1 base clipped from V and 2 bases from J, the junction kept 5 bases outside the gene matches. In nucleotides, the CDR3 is TGTGCCAGCAGCTTAGGTGTCGGGAGGGTCACAGATACGCAGTATTTT. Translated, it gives CASSLGVGRVTDTQYF.

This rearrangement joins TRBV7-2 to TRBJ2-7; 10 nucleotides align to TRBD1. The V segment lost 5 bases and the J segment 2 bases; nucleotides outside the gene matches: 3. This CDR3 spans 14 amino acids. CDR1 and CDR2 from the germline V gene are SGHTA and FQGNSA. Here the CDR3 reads CASSIGQGAYEQYF. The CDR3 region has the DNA TGTGCCAGCAGCATAGGACAGGGGGCCTACGAGCAGTACTTC.

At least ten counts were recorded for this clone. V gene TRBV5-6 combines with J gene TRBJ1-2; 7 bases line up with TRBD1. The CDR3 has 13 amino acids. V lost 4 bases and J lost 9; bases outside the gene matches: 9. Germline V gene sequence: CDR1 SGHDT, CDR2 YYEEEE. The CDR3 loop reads CASSRRTGLSYTF. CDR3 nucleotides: TGTGCCAGCAGCCGTCGGACAGGTCTGAGCTACACCTTC.

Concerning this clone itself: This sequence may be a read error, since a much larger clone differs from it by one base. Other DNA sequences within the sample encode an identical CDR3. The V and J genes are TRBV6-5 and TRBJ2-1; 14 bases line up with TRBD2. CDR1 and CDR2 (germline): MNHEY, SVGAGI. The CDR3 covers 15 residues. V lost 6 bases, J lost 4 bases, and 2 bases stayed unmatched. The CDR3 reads CASSRLAGGYNEQFF. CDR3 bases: TGTGCCAGCAGCAGACTAGCGGGAGGGTACAATGAGCAGTTCTTC.

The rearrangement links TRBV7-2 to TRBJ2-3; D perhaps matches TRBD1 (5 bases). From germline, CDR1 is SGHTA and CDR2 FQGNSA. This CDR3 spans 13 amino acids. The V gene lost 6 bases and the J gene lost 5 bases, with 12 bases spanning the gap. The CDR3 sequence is CASSSVRGDTQYF. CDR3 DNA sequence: TGTGCCAGCAGTTCGGTTAGGGGAGATACGCAGTATTTT.

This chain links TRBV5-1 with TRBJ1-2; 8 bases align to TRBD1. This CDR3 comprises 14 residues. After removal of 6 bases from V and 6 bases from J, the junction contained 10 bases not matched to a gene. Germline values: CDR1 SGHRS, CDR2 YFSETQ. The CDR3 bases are TGCGCCAGCACACAAGACAGGGGCTTTGATGGCTACACCTTC. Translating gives CASTQDRGFDGYTF.

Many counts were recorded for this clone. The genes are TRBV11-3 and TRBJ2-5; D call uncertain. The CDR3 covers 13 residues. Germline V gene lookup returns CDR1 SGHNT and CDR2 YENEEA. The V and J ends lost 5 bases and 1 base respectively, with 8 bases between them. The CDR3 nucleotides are TGTGCCAGCAGCCGAACTTCCCAAGAGACCCAGTACTTC. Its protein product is CASSRTSQETQYF.

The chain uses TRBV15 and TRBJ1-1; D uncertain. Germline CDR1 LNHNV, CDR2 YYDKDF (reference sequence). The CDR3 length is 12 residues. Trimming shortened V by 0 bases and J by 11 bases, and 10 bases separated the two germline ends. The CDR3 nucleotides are TGTGCCACCAGCAGAGAGGCCGGTGGGGCTTTCTTT. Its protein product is CATSREAGGAFF. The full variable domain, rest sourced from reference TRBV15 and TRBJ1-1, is DAMVIQNPRYQVTQFGKPVTLSCSQTLNHNVMYWYQQKSSQAPKLLFHYYDKDFNNEADTPDNFQSRRPNTSFCFLDIRSPGLGDTAMYLCATSREAGGAFFGQGTRLTVV.

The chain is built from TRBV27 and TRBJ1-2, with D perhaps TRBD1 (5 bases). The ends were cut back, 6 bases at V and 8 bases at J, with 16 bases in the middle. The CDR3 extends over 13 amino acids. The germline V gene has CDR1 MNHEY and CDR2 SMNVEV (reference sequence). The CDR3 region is CASSITSGWGYTF. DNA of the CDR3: TGTGCCAGCAGCATCACCTCAGGGTGGGGCTACACCTTC.

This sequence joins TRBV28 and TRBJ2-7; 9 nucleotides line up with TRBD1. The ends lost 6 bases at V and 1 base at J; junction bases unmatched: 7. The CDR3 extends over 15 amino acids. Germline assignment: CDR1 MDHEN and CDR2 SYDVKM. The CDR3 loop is CASSTPGQGSYEQYF. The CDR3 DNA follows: TGTGCCAGCAGCACTCCGGGACAGGGATCCTACGAGCAGTACTTC.